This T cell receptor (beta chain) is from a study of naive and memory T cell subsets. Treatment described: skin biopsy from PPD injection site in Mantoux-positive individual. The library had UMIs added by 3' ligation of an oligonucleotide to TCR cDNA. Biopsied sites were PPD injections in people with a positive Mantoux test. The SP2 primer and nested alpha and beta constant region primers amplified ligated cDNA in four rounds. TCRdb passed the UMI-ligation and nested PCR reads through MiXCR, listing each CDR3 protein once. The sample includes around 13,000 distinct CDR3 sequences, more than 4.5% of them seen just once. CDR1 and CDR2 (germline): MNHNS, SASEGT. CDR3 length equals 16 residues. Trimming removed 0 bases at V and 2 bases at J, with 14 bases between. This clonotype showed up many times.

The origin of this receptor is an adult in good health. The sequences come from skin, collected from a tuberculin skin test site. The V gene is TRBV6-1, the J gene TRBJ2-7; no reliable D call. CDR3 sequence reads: CASSEAPPPAPYEQYF. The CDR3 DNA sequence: TGTGCCAGCAGTGAAGCCCCTCCCCCGGCCCCCTACGAGCAGTACTTC.